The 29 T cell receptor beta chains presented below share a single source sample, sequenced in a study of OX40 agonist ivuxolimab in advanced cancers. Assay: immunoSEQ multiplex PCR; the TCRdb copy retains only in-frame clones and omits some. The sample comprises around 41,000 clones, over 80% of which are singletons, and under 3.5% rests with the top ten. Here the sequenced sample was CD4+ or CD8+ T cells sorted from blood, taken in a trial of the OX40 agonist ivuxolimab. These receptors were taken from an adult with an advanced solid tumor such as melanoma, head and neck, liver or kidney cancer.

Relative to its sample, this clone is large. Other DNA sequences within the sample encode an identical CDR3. CDR3 nucleotide sequence: TGTGCCAGCAGTCCCAGGGGAACTGAAGCTTTCTTT. It translates to CASSPRGTEAFF. This chain connects TRBV25-1 to TRBJ1-1; tentative D call: TRBD1 (6 bases). Germline V gene sequence: CDR1 MGHDK, CDR2 SYGVNS. The ends were cut back, 5 bases at V and 5 bases at J, with 9 bases in the middle. This CDR3 spans 12 amino acids.

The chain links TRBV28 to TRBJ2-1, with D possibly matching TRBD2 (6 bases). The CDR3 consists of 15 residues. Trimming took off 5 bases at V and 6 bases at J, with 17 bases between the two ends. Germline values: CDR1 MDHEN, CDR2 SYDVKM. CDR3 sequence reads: CASSPALARGNEQFF. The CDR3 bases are TGTGCCAGCAGTCCCGCCCTAGCGCGGGGCAATGAGCAGTTCTTC.

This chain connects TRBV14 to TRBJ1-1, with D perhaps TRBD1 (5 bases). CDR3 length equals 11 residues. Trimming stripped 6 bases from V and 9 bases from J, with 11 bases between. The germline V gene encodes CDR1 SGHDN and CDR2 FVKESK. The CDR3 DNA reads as TGTGCCAGCAGTCCAGGGCCGAAAGCTTTCTTT. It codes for CASSPGPKAFF. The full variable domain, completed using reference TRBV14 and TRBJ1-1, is EAGVTQFPSHSVIEKGQTVTLRCDPISGHDNLYWYRRVMGKEIKFLLHFVKESKQDESGMPNNRFLAERTGGTYSTLKVQPAELEDSGVYFCASSPGPKAFFGQGTRLTVV.

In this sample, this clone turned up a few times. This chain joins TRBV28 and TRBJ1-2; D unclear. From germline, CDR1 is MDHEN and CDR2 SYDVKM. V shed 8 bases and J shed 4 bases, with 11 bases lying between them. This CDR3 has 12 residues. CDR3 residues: CASGRTIYGYTF. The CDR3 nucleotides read TGTGCCAGCGGAAGGACTATCTATGGCTACACCTTC.

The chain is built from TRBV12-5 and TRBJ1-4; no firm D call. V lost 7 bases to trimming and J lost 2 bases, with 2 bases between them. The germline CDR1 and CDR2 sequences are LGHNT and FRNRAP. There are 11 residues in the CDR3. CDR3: CASATNEKLFF. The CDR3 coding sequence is TGTGCTAGTGCGACTAATGAAAAACTGTTTTTT.

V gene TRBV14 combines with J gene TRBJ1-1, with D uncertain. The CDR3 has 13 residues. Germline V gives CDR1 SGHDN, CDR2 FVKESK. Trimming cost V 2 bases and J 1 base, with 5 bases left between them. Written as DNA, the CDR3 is TGTGCCAGCAGCCAAAGAGAGAACACTGAAGCTTTCTTT. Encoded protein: CASSQRENTEAFF.

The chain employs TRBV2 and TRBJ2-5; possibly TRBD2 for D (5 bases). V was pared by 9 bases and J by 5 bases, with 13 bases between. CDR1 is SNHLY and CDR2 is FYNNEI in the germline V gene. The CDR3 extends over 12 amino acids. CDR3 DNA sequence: TGTGCCAGGAGTCTAGCATTTGAGACCCAGTACTTC. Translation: CARSLAFETQYF. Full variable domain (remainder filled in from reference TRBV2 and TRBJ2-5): EPEVTQTPSHQVTQMGQEVILRCVPISNHLYFYWYRQILGQKVEFLVSFYNNEISEKSEIFDDQFSVERPDGSNFTLKIRSTKLEDSAMYFCARSLAFETQYFGPGTRLLVL.

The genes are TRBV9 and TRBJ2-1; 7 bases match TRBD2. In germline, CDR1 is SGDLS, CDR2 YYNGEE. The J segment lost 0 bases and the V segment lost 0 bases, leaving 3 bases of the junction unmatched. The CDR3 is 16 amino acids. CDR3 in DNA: TGTGCCAGCAGCGTAGTGGGAGGGAGCTCCTACAATGAGCAGTTCTTC. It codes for CASSVVGGSSYNEQFF.

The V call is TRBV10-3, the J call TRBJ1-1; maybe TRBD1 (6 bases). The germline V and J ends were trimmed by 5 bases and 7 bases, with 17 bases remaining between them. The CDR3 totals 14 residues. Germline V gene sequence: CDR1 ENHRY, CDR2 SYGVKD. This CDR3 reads CAISNEGVESEAFF. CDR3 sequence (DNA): TGTGCCATCAGTAACGAGGGGGTTGAAAGTGAAGCTTTCTTT.

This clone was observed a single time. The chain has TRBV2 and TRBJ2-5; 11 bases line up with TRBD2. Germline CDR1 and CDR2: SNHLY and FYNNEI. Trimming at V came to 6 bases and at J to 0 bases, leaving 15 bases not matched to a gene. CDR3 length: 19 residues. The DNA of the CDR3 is TGTGCCAGCAGGGCACCGTGGGGACTAGCGGTGGAGAACCAAGAGACCCAGTACTTC. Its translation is CASRAPWGLAVENQETQYF.

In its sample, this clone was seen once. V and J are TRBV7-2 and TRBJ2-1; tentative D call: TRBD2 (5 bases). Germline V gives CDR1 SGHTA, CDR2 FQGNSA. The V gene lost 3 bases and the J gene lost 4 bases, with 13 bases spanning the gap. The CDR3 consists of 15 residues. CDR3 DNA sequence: TGTGCCAGCAGCTTTAACAGCGGTGCTTACAATGAGCAGTTCTTC. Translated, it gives CASSFNSGAYNEQFF.

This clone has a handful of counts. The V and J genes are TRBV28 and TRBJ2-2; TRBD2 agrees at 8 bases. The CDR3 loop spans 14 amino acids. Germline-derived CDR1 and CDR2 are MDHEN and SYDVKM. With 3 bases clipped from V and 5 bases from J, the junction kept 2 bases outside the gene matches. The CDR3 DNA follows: TGTGCCAGCAGTTTCCCGGGAGGGACCGGGGAGCTGTTTTTT. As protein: CASSFPGGTGELFF.

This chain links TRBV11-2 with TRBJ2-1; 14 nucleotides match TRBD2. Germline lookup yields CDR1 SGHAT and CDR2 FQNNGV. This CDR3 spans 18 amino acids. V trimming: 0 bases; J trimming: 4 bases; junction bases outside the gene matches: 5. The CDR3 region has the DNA TGTGCCAGCAGCTTAGAATGGGGGACTAGCGGGAGATACAATGAGCAGTTCTTC. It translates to CASSLEWGTSGRYNEQFF.

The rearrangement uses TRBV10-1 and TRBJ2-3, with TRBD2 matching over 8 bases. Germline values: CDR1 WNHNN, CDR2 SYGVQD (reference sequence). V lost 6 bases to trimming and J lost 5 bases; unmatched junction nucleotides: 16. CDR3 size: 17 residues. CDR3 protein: CASSPGPAAGGGDTQYF. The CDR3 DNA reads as TGCGCCAGCAGCCCTGGCCCAGCGGCGGGAGGAGGAGATACGCAGTATTTT.

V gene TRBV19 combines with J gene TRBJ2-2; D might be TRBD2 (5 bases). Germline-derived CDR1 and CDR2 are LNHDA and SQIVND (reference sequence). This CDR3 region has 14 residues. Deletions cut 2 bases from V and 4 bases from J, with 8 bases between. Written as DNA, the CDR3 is TGTGCCAGTAGTATAAGGAGGACCACCGGGGAGCTGTTTTTT. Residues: CASSIRRTTGELFF. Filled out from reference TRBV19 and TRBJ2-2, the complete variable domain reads DGGITQSPKYLFRKEGQNVTLSCEQNLNHDAMYWYRQDPGQGLRLIYYSQIVNDFQKGDIAEGYSVSREKKESFPLTVTSAQKNPTAFYLCASSIRRTTGELFFGEGSRLTVL.

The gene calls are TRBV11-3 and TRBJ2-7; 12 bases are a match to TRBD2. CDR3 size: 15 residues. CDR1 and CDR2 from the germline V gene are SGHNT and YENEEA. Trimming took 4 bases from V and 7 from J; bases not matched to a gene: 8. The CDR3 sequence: CASSYRLAGVGEQYF. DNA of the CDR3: TGTGCCAGCAGCTACCGACTAGCGGGAGTGGGGGAGCAGTACTTC.

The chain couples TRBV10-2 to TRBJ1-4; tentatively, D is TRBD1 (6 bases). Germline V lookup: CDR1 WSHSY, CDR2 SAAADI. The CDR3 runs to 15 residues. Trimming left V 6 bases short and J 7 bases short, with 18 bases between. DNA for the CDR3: TGCGCCAGCAGCGAAACAGGGTCGTACGGTGAAAAACTGTTTTTT. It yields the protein CASSETGSYGEKLFF.

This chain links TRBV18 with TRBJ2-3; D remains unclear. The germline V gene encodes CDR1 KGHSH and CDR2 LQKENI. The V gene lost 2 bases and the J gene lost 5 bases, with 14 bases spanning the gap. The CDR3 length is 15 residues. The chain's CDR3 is CASSPRALGQDTQYF. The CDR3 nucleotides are TGTGCCAGCTCACCAAGGGCGCTCGGCCAAGATACGCAGTATTTT.

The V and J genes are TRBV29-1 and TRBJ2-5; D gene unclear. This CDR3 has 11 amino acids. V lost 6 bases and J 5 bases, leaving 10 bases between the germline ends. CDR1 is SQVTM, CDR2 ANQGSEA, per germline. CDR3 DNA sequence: TGCAGCGTCGCTGATTGGGAGACCCAGTACTTC. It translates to CSVADWETQYF.

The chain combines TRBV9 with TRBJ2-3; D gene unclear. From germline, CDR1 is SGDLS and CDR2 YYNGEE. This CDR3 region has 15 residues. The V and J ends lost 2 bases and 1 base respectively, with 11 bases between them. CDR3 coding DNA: TGTGCCAGCAGCGTGGCGGAAGGTCGCACAGATACGCAGTATTTT. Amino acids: CASSVAEGRTDTQYF.

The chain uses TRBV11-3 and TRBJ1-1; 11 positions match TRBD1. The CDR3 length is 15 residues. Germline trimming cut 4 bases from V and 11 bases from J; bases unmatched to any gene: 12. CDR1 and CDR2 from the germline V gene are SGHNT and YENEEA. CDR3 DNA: TGTGCCAGCAGCTATGCCGGGACAGGGGGATCTCAGGCTTTCTTT. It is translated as CASSYAGTGGSQAFF. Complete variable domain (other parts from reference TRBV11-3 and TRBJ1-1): EAGVVQSPRYKIIEKKQPVAFWCNPISGHNTLYWYLQNLGQGPELLIRYENEEAVDDSQLPKDRFSAERLKGVDSTLKIQPAELGDSAVYLCASSYAGTGGSQAFFGQGTRLTVV.

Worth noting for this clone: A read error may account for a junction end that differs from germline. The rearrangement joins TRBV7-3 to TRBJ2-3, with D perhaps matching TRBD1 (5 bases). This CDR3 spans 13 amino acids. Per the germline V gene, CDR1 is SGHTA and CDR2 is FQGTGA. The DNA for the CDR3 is TGTGCCAGCAGCTTAATGACAGAAGATTCGCAGTATTTT. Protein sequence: CASSLMTEDSQYF.

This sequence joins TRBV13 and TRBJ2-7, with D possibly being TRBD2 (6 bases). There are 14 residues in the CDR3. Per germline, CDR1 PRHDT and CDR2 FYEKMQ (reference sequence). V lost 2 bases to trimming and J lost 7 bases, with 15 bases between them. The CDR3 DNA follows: TGTGCCAGCAGCTTACGGAGGGTCCAAGGGGAGCAGTACTTC. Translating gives CASSLRRVQGEQYF.

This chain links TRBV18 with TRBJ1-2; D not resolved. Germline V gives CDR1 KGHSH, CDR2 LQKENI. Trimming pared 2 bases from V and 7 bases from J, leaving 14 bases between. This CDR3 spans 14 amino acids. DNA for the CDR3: TGTGCCAGCTCACCAGGGATAGACTTGCGTGGCTACACCTTC. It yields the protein CASSPGIDLRGYTF.

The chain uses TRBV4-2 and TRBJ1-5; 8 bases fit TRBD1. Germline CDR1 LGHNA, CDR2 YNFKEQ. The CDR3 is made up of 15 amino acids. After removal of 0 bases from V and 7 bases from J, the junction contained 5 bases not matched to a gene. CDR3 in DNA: TGTGCCAGCAGCCAAGATCGCAGGGGGCACCAGCCCCAGCATTTT. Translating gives CASSQDRRGHQPQHF.

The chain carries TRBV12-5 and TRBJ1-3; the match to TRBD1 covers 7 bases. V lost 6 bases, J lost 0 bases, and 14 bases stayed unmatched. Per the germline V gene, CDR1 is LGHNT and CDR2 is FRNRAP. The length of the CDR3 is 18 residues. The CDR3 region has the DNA TGTGCTAGTGGCCCCCGTGGGGACAGCTTATTCTCTGGAAACACCATATATTTT. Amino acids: CASGPRGDSLFSGNTIYF.

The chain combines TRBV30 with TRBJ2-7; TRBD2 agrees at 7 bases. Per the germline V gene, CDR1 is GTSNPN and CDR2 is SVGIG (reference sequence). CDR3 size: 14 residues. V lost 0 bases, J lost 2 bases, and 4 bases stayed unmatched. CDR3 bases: TGTGCCTGGAGTGTACAGCGGGACCCCTACGAGCAGTACTTC. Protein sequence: CAWSVQRDPYEQYF. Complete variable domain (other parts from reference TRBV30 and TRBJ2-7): SQTIHQWPATLVQPVGSPLSLECTVEGTSNPNLYWYRQAAGRGLQLLFYSVGIGQISSEVPQNLSASRPQDRQFILSSKKLLLSDSGFYLCAWSVQRDPYEQYFGPGTRLTVT.

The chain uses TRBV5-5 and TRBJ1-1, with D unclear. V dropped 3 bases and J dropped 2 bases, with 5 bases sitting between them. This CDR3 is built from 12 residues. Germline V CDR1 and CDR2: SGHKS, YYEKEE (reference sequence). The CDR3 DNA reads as TGTGCCAGCAGCTGGTTCAACACTGAAGCTTTCTTT. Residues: CASSWFNTEAFF.

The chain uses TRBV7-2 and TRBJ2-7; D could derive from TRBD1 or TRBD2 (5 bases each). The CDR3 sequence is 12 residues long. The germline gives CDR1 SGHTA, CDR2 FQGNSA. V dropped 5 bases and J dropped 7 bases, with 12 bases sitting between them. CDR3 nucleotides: TGTGCCAGCAGCCTGCAGGGCGGGGAGCAGTACTTC. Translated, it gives CASSLQGGEQYF. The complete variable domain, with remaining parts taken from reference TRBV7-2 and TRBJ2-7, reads GAGVSQSPSNKVTEKGKDVELRCDPISGHTALYWYRQSLGQGLEFLIYFQGNSAPDKSGLPSDRFSAERTGGSVSTLTIQRTQQEDSAVYLCASSLQGGEQYFGPGTRLTVT.